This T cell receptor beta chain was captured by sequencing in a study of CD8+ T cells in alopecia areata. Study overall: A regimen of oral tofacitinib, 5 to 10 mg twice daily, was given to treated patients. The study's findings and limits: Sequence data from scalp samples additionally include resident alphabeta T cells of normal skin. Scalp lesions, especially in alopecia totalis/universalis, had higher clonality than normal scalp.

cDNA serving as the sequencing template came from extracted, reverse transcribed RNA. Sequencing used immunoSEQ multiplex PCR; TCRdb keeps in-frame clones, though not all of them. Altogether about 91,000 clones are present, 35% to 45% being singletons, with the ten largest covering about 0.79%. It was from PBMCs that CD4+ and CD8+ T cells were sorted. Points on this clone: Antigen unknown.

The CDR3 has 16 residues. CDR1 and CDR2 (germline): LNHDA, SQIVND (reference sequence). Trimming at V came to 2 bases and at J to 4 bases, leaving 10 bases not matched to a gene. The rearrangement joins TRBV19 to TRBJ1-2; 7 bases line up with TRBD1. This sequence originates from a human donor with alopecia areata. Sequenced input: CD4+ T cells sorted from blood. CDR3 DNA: TGTGCCAGTAGTATATCGAGAGGGGGCAGGACCTATGGCTACACCTTC. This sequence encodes CASSISRGGRTYGYTF.